A single sample is the source of the 8 T cell receptor beta chains below, sequenced in a study of tumor-infiltrating lymphocytes in primary liver carcinoma. Unsorted whole blood served as the source of blood RNA, and germline DNA was extracted as well. From 500 ng of total RNA, TCR beta-specific cDNA was reverse-transcribed using a constant-region primer. Each TCR beta library was derived from three nested multiplex PCR rounds that employed slightly modified ARM-PCR. In the first two PCR rounds, TRBV1-TRBV30 forward primers were paired with a C-beta reverse primer, and each round lasted approximately 9 cycles. TCRdb re-called the multiplex PCR reads with MiXCR, one entry per CDR3 protein. The sample contains 150,000 to 200,000 distinct CDR3 sequences, around 60% of which appear only once. The sequencing input was peripheral blood. These receptors all come from a man aged 35-49 years with primary liver carcinoma and hepatitis B virus infection.

Points on this clonotype: A much larger clone differs by one base, so this may be a read error. The V and J genes are TRBV29-1 and TRBJ2-5; D remains unclear. There are 12 residues in the CDR3. Germline CDR1 SQVTM, CDR2 ANQGSEA. Here the CDR3 reads CSVSRSQETRYF. DNA for the CDR3: TGCAGCGTTTCACGGTCTCAAGAGACCCGGTACTTC.

The rearrangement links TRBV30 to TRBJ2-7, with 9 bases lining up with TRBD1. This CDR3 is 13 amino acids long. V dropped 1 base and J dropped 3; count of bases not matched to a gene: 1. Germline V lookup: CDR1 GTSNPN, CDR2 SVGIG (reference sequence). The CDR3 coding sequence is TGTGCCTGGAGTGAGGACAGGGGCTACGAGCAGTACTTC. Protein: CAWSEDRGYEQYF.

In the case of this clonotype: A much larger clonotype is one base distant, so this may be a read error. This chain connects TRBV11-2 to TRBJ2-7; D may match TRBD1 or TRBD2 (6 bases each). CDR3 size: 16 residues. In germline, CDR1 is SGHAT, CDR2 FQNNGV. The CDR3: CASSLDLKGGSNELYF. CDR3 coding DNA: TGTGCCAGCAGCTTAGATCTAAAGGGGGGCTCGAACGAGCTGTACTTC.

This clonotype was counted only a few times. V gene TRBV4-1 combines with J gene TRBJ1-1; D ambiguous. The CDR3 has 15 amino acids. The V end lost 0 bases, the J end lost 1 base, and 9 bases lay between the germline ends. Per germline, CDR1 MGHRA and CDR2 YSYEKL. CDR3 sequence: CASSQDEARNTEAFF. CDR3 DNA sequence: TGCGCCAGCAGCCAAGATGAGGCCAGGAACACTGAAGCTTTCTTT.

This clonotype was counted between two and nine times. This sequence joins TRBV5-4 and TRBJ2-1; D remains unclear. The CDR3 is 11 amino acids. Germline V gene lookup returns CDR1 SGHNT and CDR2 YYREEE (reference sequence). V was cut by 3 bases and J by 8 bases, with 6 bases left in between. The CDR3 DNA is TGTGCCAGCAGCTCATCGGATGAGCAGTTCTTC. Translation gives CASSSSDEQFF.

In this sample, this clonotype turned up many times. The chain links TRBV11-2 to TRBJ1-2, with a possible D match to TRBD1 (5 bases). CDR1 SGHAT and CDR2 FQNNGV come from the germline V gene. This CDR3 is 13 amino acids long. V was cut by 4 bases and J by 2 bases, with 8 bases left in between. The CDR3 DNA sequence: TGTGCCAGCAGCTCTGACAGAAACTATGGCTACACCTTC. Its translation: CASSSDRNYGYTF.

Only a few counts were recorded for this clonotype. The J gene is TRBJ2-2, the V gene TRBV5-6, with D perhaps assigned TRBD1 or TRBD2 (6 bases each). The V end lost 2 bases, the J end lost 0 bases, and 11 bases lay between the germline ends. This CDR3 is 16 amino acids long. The germline V gene encodes CDR1 SGHDT and CDR2 YYEEEE. CDR3 nucleotides: TGTGCCAGCAGCTTCAGGAGGGACACGAACACCGGGGAGCTGTTTTTT. Translating it yields CASSFRRDTNTGELFF.

This clonotype was picked up many times. The chain couples TRBV6-5 to TRBJ2-1; no clear D. The germline V gene has CDR1 MNHEY and CDR2 SVGAGI. The CDR3 has 14 residues. Trimming pared 8 bases from V and 1 base from J, leaving 12 bases between. The CDR3 DNA is TGTGCCAGCGGGCAGAGAGAATCCTACAATGAGCAGTTCTTC. Protein sequence: CASGQRESYNEQFF.